Shown below are 2 T cell receptor beta chains from a single sample sequenced in a study of T cell repertoires in cytomegalovirus infection (dated by TCRdb to about 2019). Their antigen targets remain unknown. Instrument on record: Illumina HiSeq 1500. TCRdb itself trimmed the public reads at Q25 with fastp, ran MiXCR and retained productive beta chains. Every distinct CDR3 protein forms one entry, paired with its most common genes and DNA. The table for this sample lists approximately 110,000 distinct CDR3 sequences; approximately 30% of them were counted only once. The ten top clones hold about 53% of the sample. This sample's treatment or condition label indicates: in vitro stimulation with specific CMV peptide epitopes to enrich CMV-specific T cells. Sequenced here: CD8+ T cells from cultured PBMCs, sampled from culture after CMV antigen stimulation. The receptors come from a human donor in good health (CMV status not recorded). Some clones in this sample may be carry-over from other donors' samples.

The chain combines TRBV19 with TRBJ2-7, with 10 bases identical to TRBD1. After removal of 4 bases from V and 1 base from J, the junction contained 7 bases not matched to a gene. The germline V gene encodes CDR1 LNHDA and CDR2 SQIVND (reference sequence). This CDR3 has 16 amino acids. As DNA, the CDR3 is TGTGCCAGTAGTAGATGGACAGGGGGTCCTTCCTACGAGCAGTACTTC. Translation gives CASSRWTGGPSYEQYF. The full variable domain, rest sourced from reference TRBV19 and TRBJ2-7, is DGGITQSPKYLFRKEGQNVTLSCEQNLNHDAMYWYRQDPGQGLRLIYYSQIVNDFQKGDIAEGYSVSREKKESFPLTVTSAQKNPTAFYLCASSRWTGGPSYEQYFGPGTRLTVT.

Many counts were recorded for this clonotype. The chain carries TRBV19 and TRBJ1-1; D uncertain. Germline values: CDR1 LNHDA, CDR2 SQIVND (reference sequence). V was shortened by 2 bases and J by 10 bases, with 11 bases between the two germline ends. This CDR3 spans 12 amino acids. CDR3 bases: TGTGCCAGTAGTATAAACCCGTCGGGAGCTTTCTTT. It is translated as CASSINPSGAFF. Filled out from reference TRBV19 and TRBJ1-1, the complete variable domain reads DGGITQSPKYLFRKEGQNVTLSCEQNLNHDAMYWYRQDPGQGLRLIYYSQIVNDFQKGDIAEGYSVSREKKESFPLTVTSAQKNPTAFYLCASSINPSGAFFGQGTRLTVV.